A selection of T cell receptor beta chains follows, all from one sample in a study of T cells in localized non-small cell lung cancer. Measured with immunoSEQ multiplex PCR; TCRdb has only the in-frame clones, and not every one. The table records approximately 43,000 clones, 86% of them present only once. This material consisted of peripheral blood, taken before any cancer treatment. The receptors shown here come from a woman aged 18 to 49 with stage III lung adenocarcinoma. Both conserved end residues are part of each CDR3. A D gene is named only where the DNA matches it firmly. Clone size is shown for a subset of rows, as once, few, many or a class of expanded clone.

j_call: TRBJ2-7
d_call: NA
v_call: TRBV7-2
clone_size: NA
cdr3_aa: CASSLFGGTSYEQYF
cdr3_nt: TGTGCCAGCAGCTTATTTGGGGGGACCTCCTACGAGCAGTACTTC

j_call: TRBJ1-2
d_call: TRBD1
v_call: TRBV6-6
clone_size: NA
cdr3_aa: CASSDRDRGGYTF
cdr3_nt: TGTGCCAGCAGTGACCGGGACAGGGGTGGCTACACCTTC

j_call: TRBJ1-2
d_call: NA
v_call: TRBV6-5
clone_size: once
cdr3_aa: CASSPRQTSGYTF
cdr3_nt: TGTGCCAGCAGTCCAAGGCAGACAAGTGGCTACACCTTC

j_call: TRBJ1-1
d_call: NA
v_call: TRBV5-1
clone_size: NA
cdr3_aa: CASSLAGSNTEAFF
cdr3_nt: TGCGCCAGCAGCTTGGCGGGGAGCAACACTGAAGCTTTCTTT

j_call: TRBJ1-4
d_call: NA
v_call: TRBV2
clone_size: NA
cdr3_aa: CASSEVRRTNEKLFF
cdr3_nt: TGTGCCAGCAGTGAGGTTCGGAGAACTAATGAAAAACTGTTTTTT

j_call: TRBJ1-2
d_call: NA
v_call: TRBV18
clone_size: NA
cdr3_aa: CASSPSGERGYTF
cdr3_nt: TGTGCCAGCTCACCATCGGGGGAACGAGGCTACACCTTC

j_call: TRBJ2-3
d_call: TRBD2
v_call: TRBV7-6
clone_size: NA
cdr3_aa: CASSLIAGTDTQYF
cdr3_nt: TGTGCCAGCAGCTTAATAGCGGGGACAGATACGCAGTATTTT

j_call: TRBJ2-1
d_call: TRBD1
v_call: TRBV6-1
clone_size: NA
cdr3_aa: CASTRTGAYNEQFF
cdr3_nt: TGTGCCAGCACCAGGACAGGGGCCTACAATGAGCAGTTCTTC

j_call: TRBJ2-1
d_call: TRBD2
v_call: TRBV19
clone_size: NA
cdr3_aa: CASSLAGLAKYNEQFF
cdr3_nt: TGTGCCAGTAGTCTCGCGGGACTAGCCAAATACAATGAGCAGTTCTTC

j_call: TRBJ1-4
d_call: NA
v_call: TRBV4-1
clone_size: NA
cdr3_aa: CASSQGGERQKLFF
cdr3_nt: TGCGCCAGCAGCCAAGGGGGCGAGCGGCAAAAACTGTTTTTT

j_call: TRBJ2-3
d_call: NA
v_call: TRBV10-3
clone_size: NA
cdr3_aa: CAISEGDREADTQYF
cdr3_nt: TGTGCCATCAGTGAAGGAGACAGGGAGGCAGATACGCAGTATTTT

j_call: TRBJ2-7
d_call: NA
v_call: TRBV30
clone_size: NA
cdr3_aa: CAWSVKGVGGQYF
cdr3_nt: TGTGCCTGGAGTGTAAAGGGTGTCGGGGGGCAGTACTTC

j_call: TRBJ1-3
d_call: NA
v_call: TRBV2
clone_size: NA
cdr3_aa: CASSVRDTGNTIYF
cdr3_nt: TGTGCCAGCAGTGTTAGAGACACTGGAAACACCATATATTTT

j_call: TRBJ1-2
d_call: NA
v_call: TRBV5-1
clone_size: NA
cdr3_aa: CASSLTVNSGYTF
cdr3_nt: TGCGCCAGCAGCTTGACGGTTAACAGCGGCTACACCTTC

j_call: TRBJ2-5
d_call: NA
v_call: TRBV12-5
clone_size: NA
cdr3_aa: CASGLGDSNRETQYF
cdr3_nt: TGTGCTAGTGGTTTGGGGGACTCTAACAGGGAGACCCAGTACTTC

j_call: TRBJ2-4
d_call: TRBD1
v_call: TRBV7-9
clone_size: NA
cdr3_aa: CASSPGTVAAKNIQYF
cdr3_nt: TGTGCCAGCAGCCCGGGGACAGTCGCCGCCAAAAACATTCAGTACTTC

j_call: TRBJ2-1
d_call: TRBD1
v_call: TRBV19
clone_size: NA
cdr3_aa: CASSTRDRAYNEQFF
cdr3_nt: TGTGCCAGTAGTACCCGGGACAGGGCATACAATGAGCAGTTCTTC

j_call: TRBJ2-7
d_call: TRBD1
v_call: TRBV6-1
clone_size: NA
cdr3_aa: CASSHRGETYEQYF
cdr3_nt: TGTGCCAGCAGCCACAGGGGGGAAACCTACGAGCAGTACTTC

j_call: TRBJ2-5
d_call: TRBD2
v_call: TRBV10-3
clone_size: NA
cdr3_aa: CAISDLAGGLRETQYF
cdr3_nt: TGTGCCATCAGTGATCTAGCGGGGGGGCTTCGAGAGACCCAGTACTTC

j_call: TRBJ2-7
d_call: NA
v_call: TRBV19
clone_size: NA
cdr3_aa: CASSIVTRGEQYF
cdr3_nt: TGTGCCAGTAGTATCGTTACGCGGGGCGAGCAGTACTTC

j_call: TRBJ2-2
d_call: NA
v_call: TRBV5-1
clone_size: NA
cdr3_aa: CASSLSGSRNTGELFF
cdr3_nt: TGCGCCAGCAGCTTGAGCGGCAGCCGGAACACCGGGGAGCTGTTTTTT

j_call: TRBJ1-3
d_call: NA
v_call: TRBV2
clone_size: NA
cdr3_aa: CASSDAAPAGSSGNTIYF
cdr3_nt: TGTGCCAGCAGTGATGCGGCCCCGGCAGGGAGCTCTGGAAACACCATATATTTT

j_call: TRBJ1-2
d_call: TRBD1
v_call: TRBV9
clone_size: few
cdr3_aa: CASSKGQGIVDYGYTF
cdr3_nt: TGTGCCAGCAGCAAGGGACAGGGGATTGTAGACTATGGCTACACCTTC

j_call: TRBJ1-1
d_call: NA
v_call: TRBV19
clone_size: NA
cdr3_aa: CASSGAGRSTEAFF
cdr3_nt: TGTGCCAGTAGTGGGGCCGGGAGGAGCACTGAAGCTTTCTTT